This TCR beta chain was identified during a study of cytomegalovirus exposure and HLA in healthy donors. Study-wide results and limits: Later analysis identified a missense DCLRE1C variant that was linked to TCR beta V- and J-gene trimming. TCR beta chains numbering roughly 150 were designated cytomegalovirus-associated. An analysis that came later showed most CMV-associated TCR beta chains appearing HLA-restricted.

PCR was performed using 60 Vbeta and 13 Jbeta primers. Repertoires were generated with immunoSEQ multiplex PCR, while TCRdb's copy carries only in-frame clones and drops some. This table holds around 150,000 clones, around three quarters found once. This clone was found once. What it binds is unknown. The CDR3 covers 14 residues. CDR1 and CDR2 (germline): LNHDA, SQIVND (reference sequence). Deletions cut 6 bases from V and 3 bases from J, with 14 bases between. Sample: PBMCs. The rearrangement joins TRBV19 to TRBJ1-2; D may be TRBD1 (5 bases). This clonotype originated in a man under 40 in good health and CMV-seronegative. DNA of the CDR3: TGTGCCAGTAGCCTCCTCCCCAGGGACTATGGCTACACCTTC. As protein: CASSLLPRDYGYTF.